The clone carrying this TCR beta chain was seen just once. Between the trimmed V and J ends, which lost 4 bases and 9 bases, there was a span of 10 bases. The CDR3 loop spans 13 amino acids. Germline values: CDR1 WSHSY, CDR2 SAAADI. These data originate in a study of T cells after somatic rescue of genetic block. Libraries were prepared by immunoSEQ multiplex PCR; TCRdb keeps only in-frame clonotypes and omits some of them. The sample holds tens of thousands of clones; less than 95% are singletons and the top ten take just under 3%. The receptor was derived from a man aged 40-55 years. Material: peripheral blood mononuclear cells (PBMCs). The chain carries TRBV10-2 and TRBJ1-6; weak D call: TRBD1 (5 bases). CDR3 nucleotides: TGCGCCAGCAGTGCAGGGTCCCCTTCACCCCTCCACTTT. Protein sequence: CASSAGSPSPLHF.